The following is a T cell receptor (beta chain) sequence with its context. The study recruited people aged roughly 18 to 100 years across more than 20 US areas. The sample is drawn from a study of blood T cell repertoires in COVID-19. As originally analysed: Nucleated cell counts were estimated from reference gene primer amplification. Method: immunoSEQ multiplex PCR; TCRdb's copy keeps in-frame clones and lacks some. The DNA was the basis for D and trimming; V, J and clone size are from that table. The table includes about 430,000 clones, roughly 90% detected once. Sequencing was performed on PBMCs or T cells enriched from blood (not recorded which). The TCR originated in a woman younger than 35 who had been exposed to COVID-19.

The DNA of the CDR3 is TGTGCCAGCAGCTGGGAGCCGGGAAACATTCAGTACTTC. Translated, it gives CASSWEPGNIQYF. The V gene is TRBV7-3, the J gene TRBJ2-4; D may be TRBD2 (5 bases). V lost 4 bases and J 6 bases, leaving 10 bases between the germline ends. Germline V gives CDR1 SGHTA, CDR2 FQGTGA. There are 13 residues in the CDR3. The full variable domain, in which reference TRBV7-3 and TRBJ2-4 provide the parts outside the CDR3, is GAGVSQTPSNKVTEKGKYVELRCDPISGHTALYWYRQSLGQGPEFLIYFQGTGAADDSGLPNDRFFAVRPEGSVSTLKIQRTERGDSAVYLCASSWEPGNIQYFGAGTRLSVL.